This T cell receptor beta chain is drawn from a study of shared clonotypes between healthy human individuals. In the study overall: Serving as donors were two women and a few men, whose ages spanned 18 to 49. Each donor's CD8 memory used one plate, CD8 naive two, each CD4 subset three.

Clones were sequenced by immunoSEQ multiplex PCR, and TCRdb holds only the in-frame ones, with some missing. This table holds 1,500,000 or so clones, approximately 98.5% found once. This CDR3 comprises 14 residues. CDR1 and CDR2 (germline): WSHSY, SAAADI. Trimming pared 4 bases from V and 4 bases from J, leaving 13 bases between. The specimen sequenced was naive CD4+ T cells sorted from blood. Noted subset: CD45RA+ positively selected. The rearrangement links TRBV10-2 to TRBJ1-1; D unresolved. This TCR derives from a man aged 25 to 40 in good health. The CDR3 spells CASSAKGAGTEAFF. CDR3 nucleotide sequence: TGCGCCAGCAGTGCGAAGGGCGCGGGCACTGAAGCTTTCTTT.